The entry below describes one TCR beta chain. The time point here: new active TB diagnosis, blood taken before or within 7 days of starting treatment. This specimen belongs to a study of T cells in tuberculosis. TCRdb's table, derived via immunoSEQ multiplex PCR, lists solely in-frame clones and lacks some. The sample lists 30,000 or so clones, roughly 83% occurring once. Germline CDR1 LNHNV, CDR2 YYDKDF (reference sequence). The CDR3 has 14 residues. Trimming took off 0 bases at V and 8 bases at J, with 11 bases between the two ends. The specimen comprised PBMCs, sampled at tuberculosis diagnosis. The rearrangement uses TRBV15 and TRBJ1-5; D gene uncertain. This receptor was obtained from an adult with tuberculosis. CDR3: CATSRDLGLKPQHF. CDR3 nucleotide sequence: TGTGCCACCAGCAGAGATCTAGGTTTGAAGCCCCAGCATTTT.